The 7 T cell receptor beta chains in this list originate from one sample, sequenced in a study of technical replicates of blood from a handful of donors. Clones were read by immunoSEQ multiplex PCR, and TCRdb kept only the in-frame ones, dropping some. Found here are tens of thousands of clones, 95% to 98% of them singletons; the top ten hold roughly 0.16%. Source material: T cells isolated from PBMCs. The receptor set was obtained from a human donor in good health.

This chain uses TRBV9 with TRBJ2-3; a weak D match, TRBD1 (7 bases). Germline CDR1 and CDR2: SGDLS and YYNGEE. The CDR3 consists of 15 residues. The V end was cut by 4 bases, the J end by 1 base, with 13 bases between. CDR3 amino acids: CASSSGDRRTDTQYF. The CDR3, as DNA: TGTGCCAGCAGCTCGGGGGACAGACGCACAGATACGCAGTATTTT.

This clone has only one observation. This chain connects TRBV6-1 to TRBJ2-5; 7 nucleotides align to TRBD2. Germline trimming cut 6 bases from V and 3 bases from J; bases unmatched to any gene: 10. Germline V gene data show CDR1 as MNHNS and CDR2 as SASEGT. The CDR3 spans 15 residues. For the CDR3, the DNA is TGTGCCAGCAGACGTCCCACTAGCGTTGAAGAGACCCAGTACTTC. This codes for CASRRPTSVEETQYF.

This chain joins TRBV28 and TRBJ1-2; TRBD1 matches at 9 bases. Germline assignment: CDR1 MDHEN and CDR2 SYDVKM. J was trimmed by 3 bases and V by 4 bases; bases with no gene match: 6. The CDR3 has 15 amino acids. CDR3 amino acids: CASSSTGGPDYGYTF. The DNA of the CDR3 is TGTGCCAGCAGTTCGACAGGGGGACCCGACTATGGCTACACCTTC.

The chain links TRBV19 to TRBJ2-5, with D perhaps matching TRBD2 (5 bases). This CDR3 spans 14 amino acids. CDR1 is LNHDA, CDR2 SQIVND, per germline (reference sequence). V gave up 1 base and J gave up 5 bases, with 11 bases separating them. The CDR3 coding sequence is TGTGCCAGTAGTATAGTCGGGAAGCGGGAGACCCAGTACTTC. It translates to CASSIVGKRETQYF. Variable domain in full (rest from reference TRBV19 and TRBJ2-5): DGGITQSPKYLFRKEGQNVTLSCEQNLNHDAMYWYRQDPGQGLRLIYYSQIVNDFQKGDIAEGYSVSREKKESFPLTVTSAQKNPTAFYLCASSIVGKRETQYFGPGTRLLVL.

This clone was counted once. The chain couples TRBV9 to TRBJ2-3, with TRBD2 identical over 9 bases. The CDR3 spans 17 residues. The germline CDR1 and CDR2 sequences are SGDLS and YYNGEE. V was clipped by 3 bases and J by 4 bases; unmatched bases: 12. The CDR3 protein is CASSGGLALTYADTQYF. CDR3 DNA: TGTGCCAGCAGCGGGGGACTAGCTCTCACCTACGCAGATACGCAGTATTTT.

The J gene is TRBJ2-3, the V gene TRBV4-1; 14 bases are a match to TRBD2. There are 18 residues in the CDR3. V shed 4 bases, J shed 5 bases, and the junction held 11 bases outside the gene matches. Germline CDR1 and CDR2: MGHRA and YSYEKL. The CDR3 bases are TGCGCCAGCAGCCGGACCCGACTAGCGGGAGGGCCTGGAGATACGCAGTATTTT. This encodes CASSRTRLAGGPGDTQYF.

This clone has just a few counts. The CDR3 DNA reads TGTGCCAGCAGCCTAGTTGGGGGACAGGGGAATAGGGAGCAGTACTTC. Its protein is CASSLVGGQGNREQYF. This chain uses TRBV7-8 with TRBJ2-7, with TRBD1 matching over 10 bases. The CDR3 is made up of 16 amino acids. With V trimmed by 5 bases and J by 7 bases, 14 bases remained unmatched. Germline values: CDR1 SGHVS, CDR2 FQNEAQ.